One sample yielded the 19 T cell receptor beta chains listed below, sequenced in a study of Graves' ophthalmopathy and Graves' hyperthyroidism. Transcripts of RNA were the source for amplifying TCR beta CDR3 regions. An opening RT-PCR round employed HTBI primers and preceded a second-round multiplex PCR. MiXCR was run by TCRdb on the multiplex PCR reads, yielding one entry per CDR3 protein. The sample includes over 650,000 distinct CDR3 sequences, roughly 39% seen only once; the top ten take over 2.5%. The sequenced sample was peripheral blood. Receptor source: an adult man with Graves' ophthalmopathy.

The chain joins TRBV20-1 to TRBJ1-3; D unclear. Trimming stripped 3 bases from V and 4 bases from J, with 13 bases between. This CDR3 region has 14 residues. Germline CDR1 DFQATT, CDR2 SNEGSKA (reference sequence). CDR3 residues: CSASRFGVGNTIYF. DNA for the CDR3: TGCAGTGCTAGTCGGTTCGGGGTAGGAAACACCATATATTTT.

This clonotype was recorded at least ten times. The chain has TRBV11-3 and TRBJ2-2; weak D call: TRBD2 (5 bases). Trimming pared 0 bases from V and 10 bases from J, leaving 6 bases between. CDR1 is SGHNT, CDR2 YENEEA, per germline. This CDR3 region has 12 residues. The CDR3 here is CASSLEEEELFF. In DNA form, the CDR3 reads TGTGCCAGCAGCTTAGAGGAGGAGGAGCTGTTTTTT.

This clonotype showed up just a few times. The chain combines TRBV7-9 with TRBJ2-7; a possible D gene is TRBD2 (5 bases). V lost 6 bases and J lost 6, with 27 bases in between. Germline CDR1 is SEHNR and CDR2 is FQNEAQ (reference sequence). The CDR3 sequence is 17 residues long. CDR3 coding DNA: TGTGCCAGCAGTAACCCCACCGGAGGCCCCCCCTACTCCGAGCAGTACTTC. The encoded protein is CASSNPTGGPPYSEQYF. Full variable domain (remainder filled in from reference TRBV7-9 and TRBJ2-7): DTGVSQNPRHKITKRGQNVTFRCDPISEHNRLYWYRQTLGQGPEFLTYFQNEAQLEKSRLLSDRFSAERPKGSFSTLEIQRTEQGDSAMYLCASSNPTGGPPYSEQYFGPGTRLTVT.

As DNA, the CDR3 is TGTGCCAGCAGTTACTCGACCAGGGGTCGTACCTACGAGCAGTACTTC. This translates into CASSYSTRGRTYEQYF. The rearrangement joins TRBV6-2 or TRBV6-3 to TRBJ2-7; D perhaps matches TRBD1 (6 bases). Germline CDR1 and CDR2: MNHEY and SVGEGT. The V gene lost 0 bases and the J gene lost 2 bases, with 14 bases spanning the gap. This CDR3 has 16 amino acids.

This chain joins TRBV7-2 and TRBJ2-6, with a tentative D call TRBD2 (5 bases). Per germline, CDR1 SGHTA and CDR2 FQGNSA. The length of the CDR3 is 16 residues. V was cut by 5 bases and J by 0 bases, with 11 bases left in between. The CDR3 region has the DNA TGTGCCAGCAGCCCCTGGGCGGGCTCTGGGGCCAACGTCCTGACTTTC. This gives the protein CASSPWAGSGANVLTF. Full variable domain (rest looked up from reference TRBV7-2 and TRBJ2-6): GAGVSQSPSNKVTEKGKDVELRCDPISGHTALYWYRQSLGQGLEFLIYFQGNSAPDKSGLPSDRFSAERTGGSVSTLTIQRTQQEDSAVYLCASSPWAGSGANVLTFGAGSRLTVL.

This clonotype was seen ten or more times. The V and J genes are TRBV11-2 and TRBJ1-1; TRBD1 might be the D (6 bases). V was trimmed by 3 bases and J by 1 base, leaving 15 bases between them. There are 16 residues in the CDR3. The germline gives CDR1 SGHAT, CDR2 FQNNGV. CDR3 DNA: TGTGCCAGCAGCTTCAGCGCGGGACATTGGAACACTGAAGCTTTCTTT. Protein product: CASSFSAGHWNTEAFF.

V is TRBV2 and J is TRBJ2-3; perhaps TRBD1 as D (6 bases). Trimming removed 6 bases at V and 10 bases at J, with 8 bases between. Germline loops: CDR1 SNHLY, CDR2 FYNNEI. The CDR3 sequence is 10 residues long. This CDR3 is CASSRQAQYF. The CDR3 DNA reads TGTGCCAGCAGCAGACAGGCGCAGTATTTT.

With respect to this clonotype: A much larger clone lies one base from this, so it may be a read error. The chain links TRBV2 to TRBJ1-5; 11 bases map to TRBD1. This CDR3 contains 15 residues. Germline assignment: CDR1 SNHLY and CDR2 FYNNEI. The DNA of the CDR3 is TGTGCCAGCAGGAAGGGACAGGGGGGCAATCGGCCCCAGCATTTT. Amino acids: CASRKGQGGNRPQHF.

The CDR3 DNA reads as TGTGCCAGCAGCTTAGATCGGGCTAGCAGTACGCAGTATTTT. It specifies CASSLDRASSTQYF. The gene calls are TRBV7-8 and TRBJ2-3; weak D call: TRBD2 (5 bases). Germline values: CDR1 SGHVS, CDR2 FQNEAQ. The V end was cut by 1 base, the J end by 8 bases, with 13 bases between. There are 14 residues in the CDR3.

For this clonotype: A much larger clone is a single base away; this may be a read error. The V call is TRBV20-1, the J call TRBJ2-5, with TRBD1 matching 7 bases. This CDR3 region has 14 residues. Germline assignment: CDR1 DFQATT and CDR2 SNEGSKA (reference sequence). After removal of 5 bases from V and 5 bases from J, the junction contained 11 bases not matched to a gene. The CDR3 here is CSAGALTGPETQYF. DNA for the CDR3: TGCAGTGCTGGAGCATTGACAGGGCCGGAGACCCAGTACTTC.

This clonotype has just a few counts. The chain recombines TRBV9 with TRBJ2-7; TRBD2 agrees at 14 bases. CDR1 is SGDLS, CDR2 YYNGEE, per germline. V lost 2 bases, J lost 4 bases, and 5 bases stayed unmatched. The CDR3 is made up of 16 amino acids. The CDR3 region has the DNA TGTGCCAGCAGCGTGGGGACTAGCGGGAGTCTGTACGAGCAGTACTTC. Protein: CASSVGTSGSLYEQYF.

As for this clonotype: Without the conserved terminal phenylalanine or tryptophan, this CDR3 likely stems from a read error. The chain joins TRBV19 to TRBJ2-7; the D gene is possibly TRBD2 (5 bases). Trimming stripped 3 bases from V and 4 bases from J, with 16 bases between. The CDR3 sequence is 15 residues long. Germline CDR1 LNHDA, CDR2 SQIVND (reference sequence). For the CDR3, the DNA is TGTGCCAGTAGTATCCGGGGATCCATCCCGTACGAGCAGTACCTC. Translated: CASSIRGSIPYEQYL.

This clonotype has ten or more counts. The gene calls are TRBV5-1 and TRBJ1-2, with 9 bases aligning to TRBD1. V was clipped by 4 bases and J by 4 bases; unmatched bases: 8. Germline assignment: CDR1 SGHRS and CDR2 YFSETQ. The CDR3 runs 15 residues. CDR3 residues: CASSAMPGQGYGYTF. The CDR3 coding sequence is TGCGCCAGCAGCGCGATGCCGGGACAGGGCTATGGCTACACCTTC.

This clonotype was counted many times. The chain is built from TRBV5-1 and TRBJ1-5, with a possible D match to TRBD1 (5 bases). V dropped 4 bases and J dropped 10 bases, with 21 bases sitting between them. From germline, CDR1 is SGHRS and CDR2 YFSETQ. The CDR3 loop spans 15 amino acids. The CDR3: CASSPGTAQGEPQHF. CDR3 DNA sequence: TGCGCCAGCAGCCCGGGGACGGCGCAGGGTGAACCCCAGCATTTT.

Regarding this clonotype: A much more abundant neighbour one base away suggests this may be a read error. V usage is TRBV29-1 and J usage is TRBJ2-2; 7 bases agree with TRBD2. The CDR3 sequence is 14 residues long. After removal of 4 bases from V and 6 bases from J, the junction contained 8 bases not matched to a gene. Germline CDR1 and CDR2: SQVTM and ANQGSEA. CDR3 coding DNA: TGCAGCGTTGGTTTCGGGAGGTCCTCCGGGGAGCTGTTTTTT. Encoded protein: CSVGFGRSSGELFF.

This clonotype was seen more than once but under ten times. The chain couples TRBV6-2 or TRBV6-3 to TRBJ1-1, with 7 bases aligning to TRBD1. This CDR3 contains 17 residues. Germline values: CDR1 MNHEY, CDR2 SVGEGT. The J segment lost 5 bases and the V segment lost 2 bases, leaving 14 bases of the junction unmatched. The CDR3 spells CASSYAPKTGRRTEAFF. CDR3 bases: TGTGCCAGCAGTTACGCCCCCAAGACAGGGCGTCGGACTGAAGCTTTCTTT.

The chain joins TRBV28 to TRBJ1-1; D unclear. V dropped 4 bases and J dropped 5 bases, with 17 bases sitting between them. The CDR3 loop spans 15 amino acids. CDR1 is MDHEN and CDR2 is SYDVKM in the germline V gene. DNA of the CDR3: TGTGCCAGCAGTTCCGGACTCTTCGCATTAACTGAAGCTTTCTTT. Amino acid sequence: CASSSGLFALTEAFF.

The V call is TRBV10-3, the J call TRBJ2-2, with D unclear. The length of the CDR3 is 15 residues. The V and J ends lost 0 bases and 2 bases respectively, with 7 bases between them. Germline lookup yields CDR1 ENHRY and CDR2 SYGVKD. The chain's CDR3 is CAISESNPNTGELFF. DNA of the CDR3: TGTGCCATCAGTGAGTCGAATCCCAACACCGGGGAGCTGTTTTTT.

About this clonotype itself: A read error may produce the germline difference seen at one junction end. The chain recombines TRBV7-2 with TRBJ2-7, with TRBD2 identical over 11 bases. Germline values: CDR1 SGHTA, CDR2 FQGNSA. This CDR3 has 14 amino acids. The CDR3 loop reads CASSIAGGRYEQYF. In nucleotides, the CDR3 is TGTGCCAGCAGCATAGCGGGGGGGCGCTACGAGCAGTACTTC.